This T cell receptor beta chain is drawn from a study of blood T cell repertoires in COVID-19 (dated by TCRdb to about 2020). With respect to the entire study: Samples covering the acute and convalescent phases of COVID-19 were provided by collaborators in the United States, Italy and Spain. A de-identified subject ID, COVID-19 status, age in years and sex were almost always included in the sample metadata. Where available, HLA class I and class II types were taken from metadata supplied by the sample provider and were not determined by assay-based typing. The material from the prospective study consisted of cDNA or gDNA derived from T cells, B-cell-depleted T cells, or PBMCs. Samples came from the ongoing ImmuneRACE study (first 160 participants) plus 1,254 subjects from 6 global collaborators. The repertoires were made available in a free public database intended to serve as a resource for research on the immune response to SARS-CoV-2. Deeply sampled blood TCRbeta repertoires from subjects exposed to, actively infected with, or recovered from COVID-19 were included in the dataset.

What the study reported, not specific to this receptor: How much clinical and demographic metadata was included differed by source and by participant, and the metadata was provided uncurated.

Comment on this clone: The antigen it recognizes is unknown. No base quality values were provided; no much bigger clone lies one nucleotide off.

At one collaborating source in Seattle, patients were enrolled during active infection and were followed longitudinally through the course of disease. Each collaborating institution followed its own protocols to collect whole blood in K2EDTA tubes. For TCRbeta analysis, collaborators shipped samples in one of three forms: frozen whole blood, isolated PBMCs, or DNA extracted from either of those sample types. TCRbeta CDR3 regions were amplified from genomic DNA using the immunoSEQ Assay, a bias-controlled multiplex PCR. Regarding the original processing steps: The number of nucleated cells in each sample was estimated by amplification of reference gene primers within the assay. To quantify the absolute abundance of each unique TCRbeta CDR3 rearrangement, sequence reads were collapsed and filtered. For each sample, productive Simpson clonality was calculated as the square root of Simpson's diversity index across productive rearrangements. TCRdb's version of the immuneACCESS table is confined to in-frame rearrangements and falls short of the full clone set. An unresolved V gene accounts for under half of the shortfall where checked; the remainder is of unknown origin. Clonal size and the V and J genes are those of that table, whereas D and trimming came from the DNA. This sample is represented by roughly 300,000 clones; less than 90% of them were singletons. The ten largest make up 12% of the sample.

CDR1 and CDR2 are read off the germline V gene as SGHRS and YFSETQ. Reading from cysteine to phenylalanine, the CDR3 counts 13 amino acids. Just CDR3 DNA is preserved here, 39 bases in frame from base 1. The germline ends are 9 bases apart after V is trimmed by 4 bases and J by 5 bases. Sequenced material: peripheral blood. The source is a woman aged 25 to 45 with COVID-19, enrolled during active disease. The chain was built from TRBV5-1 and TRBJ2-2, and possibly TRBD1, on 6 matching bases. The DNA sequence is given as TGCGCCAGCAGCGGTCAGGGGACCGGGGAGCTGTTTTTT. This yields the protein CASSGQGTGELFF. The CDR3 plus the reference TRBV5-1 and TRBJ2-2 genes for the other parts give the full variable domain: KAGVTQTPRYLIKTRGQQVTLSCSPISGHRSVSWYQQTPGQGLQFLFEYFSETQRNKGNFPGRFSGRQFSNSRSEMNVSTLELGDSALYLCASSGQGTGELFFGEGSRLTVL.